These 16 T cell receptor beta chains came from one sample sequenced in a study of T cell changes during pregnancy in multiple sclerosis. Profiled with immunoSEQ multiplex PCR; TCRdb holds only in-frame clones, not every one. The data show around 61,000 clones, 80% to 90% seen once. Input material: peripheral blood from another person, used as feeder cells. The receptors were gathered from a human donor whose cells served as feeder cells for cultures in a pregnancy study.

The rearrangement uses TRBV27 and TRBJ1-3; tentative D call: TRBD1 (5 bases). CDR3 length: 16 residues. V was cut by 7 bases and J by 0 bases, with 16 bases left in between. Germline CDR1 is MNHEY and CDR2 is SMNVEV (reference sequence). In DNA form, the CDR3 reads TGTGCCAGCACACCCCGATACAGGAGCTCTGGAAACACCATATATTTT. Its protein is CASTPRYRSSGNTIYF.

The rearrangement uses TRBV29-1 and TRBJ1-1; no firm D call. The germline CDR1 and CDR2 sequences are SQVTM and ANQGSEA. Trimming pared 2 bases from V and 6 bases from J, leaving 13 bases between. The CDR3 spans 13 residues. In DNA, the CDR3 is TGCAGCGTTGAAACCAGTAGGTTCGCTGAAGCTTTCTTT. Its translation is CSVETSRFAEAFF. Variable domain in full (rest from reference TRBV29-1 and TRBJ1-1): SAVISQKPSRDICQRGTSLTIQCQVDSQVTMMFWYRQQPGQSLTLIATANQGSEATYESGFVIDKFPISRPNLTFSTLTVSNMSPEDSSIYLCSVETSRFAEAFFGQGTRLTVV.

The V and J genes are TRBV2 and TRBJ1-6; D call uncertain. The CDR3 runs to 15 residues. The V gene lost 5 bases and the J gene lost 5 bases, with 13 bases spanning the gap. Germline CDR1 SNHLY, CDR2 FYNNEI. The CDR3 loop is CASSSYSRDNSPLHF. As DNA, the CDR3 is TGTGCCAGCAGTTCTTATTCGAGGGATAATTCACCCCTCCACTTT.

V gene TRBV5-1 combines with J gene TRBJ1-1; TRBD1 might be the D (6 bases). The CDR3 has 14 residues. Germline CDR1 and CDR2: SGHRS and YFSETQ. V was shortened by 2 bases and J by 0 bases, with 8 bases between the two germline ends. Here the CDR3 reads CASSLQGVNTEAFF. The CDR3 DNA sequence: TGCGCCAGCAGCTTACAGGGTGTGAACACTGAAGCTTTCTTT.

This chain joins TRBV9 and TRBJ1-1, with no clear D. Germline V gives CDR1 SGDLS, CDR2 YYNGEE. There are 14 residues in the CDR3. Trimming took off 1 base at V and 0 bases at J, with 7 bases between the two ends. CDR3 bases: TGTGCCAGCAGCGTACTGGGTCTGAACACTGAAGCTTTCTTT. This sequence encodes CASSVLGLNTEAFF. Together with reference TRBV9 and TRBJ1-1, the CDR3 gives the full variable domain: DSGVTQTPKHLITATGQRVTLRCSPRSGDLSVYWYQQSLDQGLQFLIQYYNGEERAKGNILERFSAQQFPDLHSELNLSSLELGDSALYFCASSVLGLNTEAFFGQGTRLTVV.

The chain is built from TRBV5-4 and TRBJ1-6; 8 bases match TRBD1. Trimming took 2 bases from V and 9 from J; bases not matched to a gene: 4. This CDR3 has 14 amino acids. Germline V gene data show CDR1 as SGHNT and CDR2 as YYREEE (reference sequence). The CDR3 loop reads CASSLGDRSSPLHF. The CDR3 bases are TGTGCCAGCAGCTTAGGGGACAGGTCTTCACCCCTCCACTTT. The full variable domain, with the rest looked up from reference TRBV5-4 and TRBJ1-6, is ETGVTQSPTHLIKTRGQQVTLRCSSQSGHNTVSWYQQALGQGPQFIFQYYREEENGRGNFPPRFSGLQFPNYSSELNVNALELDDSALYLCASSLGDRSSPLHFGNGTRLTVT.

The chain joins TRBV5-6 to TRBJ2-7; 9 positions match TRBD1. J was trimmed by 2 bases and V by 5 bases; bases with no gene match: 5. This CDR3 spans 14 amino acids. Germline V lookup: CDR1 SGHDT, CDR2 YYEEEE. The CDR3 region is CASRRDRGTYEQYF. The CDR3 DNA is TGTGCCAGCAGAAGAGACAGGGGGACCTACGAGCAGTACTTC.

The chain's CDR3 is CASSAGANTEAFF. The CDR3 coding sequence is TGTGCCAGCAGCGCCGGGGCAAACACTGAAGCTTTCTTT. The chain has TRBV7-3 and TRBJ1-1; tentatively, D is TRBD1 (5 bases). Trimming stripped 5 bases from V and 2 bases from J, with 9 bases between. Germline V gene data show CDR1 as SGHTA and CDR2 as FQGTGA. This CDR3 region has 13 residues.

This clone turned up a few times. The gene calls are TRBV5-1 and TRBJ1-2; D is unclear. V was pared by 0 bases and J by 1 base, with 10 bases between. The CDR3 extends over 15 amino acids. Germline CDR1 SGHRS, CDR2 YFSETQ. The CDR3 region has the DNA TGCGCCAGCAGCTTGGATACGCAGCTTAACTATGGCTACACCTTC. Protein: CASSLDTQLNYGYTF. Looking up the rest from reference TRBV5-1 and TRBJ1-2 gives the full variable domain: KAGVTQTPRYLIKTRGQQVTLSCSPISGHRSVSWYQQTPGQGLQFLFEYFSETQRNKGNFPGRFSGRQFSNSRSEMNVSTLELGDSALYLCASSLDTQLNYGYTFGSGTRLTVV.

This chain connects TRBV5-1 to TRBJ2-3, with TRBD2 as a possible D gene (5 bases). CDR1 is SGHRS, CDR2 YFSETQ, per germline. Trimming shortened V by 7 bases and J by 0 bases, and 12 bases separated the two germline ends. The CDR3 runs 14 residues. The CDR3 nucleotides are TGCGCCAGCCACCGGGAAACTAGCACAGATACGCAGTATTTT. Translation gives CASHRETSTDTQYF.

This clone was counted a single time. CDR3: CASSETGYPGGYTF. CDR3 sequence (DNA): TGTGCCAGCAGTGAGACAGGATATCCAGGTGGCTACACCTTC. The chain employs TRBV6-4 and TRBJ1-2, with D maybe TRBD1 (6 bases). V was cut by 3 bases and J by 7 bases, with 15 bases left in between. In germline, CDR1 is MRHNA, CDR2 SNTAGT. The CDR3 contains 14 residues.

The chain uses TRBV7-8 and TRBJ2-2; D remains unclear. Germline-derived CDR1 and CDR2 are SGHVS and FQNEAQ. This CDR3 is 15 amino acids long. V lost 0 bases, J lost 4 bases, and 9 bases lay in between. CDR3 coding DNA: TGTGCCAGCAGCTTAGCCAGCAGGTTCACCGGGGAGCTGTTTTTT. This codes for CASSLASRFTGELFF.

The V call is TRBV7-8, the J call TRBJ1-1; D is uncertain. V was shortened by 1 base and J by 4 bases, with 7 bases between the two germline ends. Per germline, CDR1 SGHVS and CDR2 FQNEAQ. The CDR3 consists of 13 residues. CDR3 amino acids: CASSLGGFTEAFF. CDR3 nucleotide sequence: TGTGCCAGCAGCTTAGGGGGATTCACTGAAGCTTTCTTT.

V gene TRBV28 combines with J gene TRBJ2-5, with a tentative D call TRBD2 (6 bases). Trimming stripped 5 bases from V and 2 bases from J, with 12 bases between. This CDR3 is built from 14 residues. The germline V gene encodes CDR1 MDHEN and CDR2 SYDVKM. DNA of the CDR3: TGTGCCAGCAGTATACCGGGAGCTCAAGAGACCCAGTACTTC. It codes for CASSIPGAQETQYF.

This CDR3 reads CASSIVAAVTGELFF. In DNA, the CDR3 is TGTGCCAGTAGTATAGTGGCAGCTGTCACCGGGGAGCTGTTTTTT. V gene TRBV19 combines with J gene TRBJ2-2; D is uncertain. In germline, CDR1 is LNHDA, CDR2 SQIVND (reference sequence). The CDR3 is made up of 15 amino acids. V shed 1 base and J shed 4 bases, with 10 bases lying between them. Looking up the rest from reference TRBV19 and TRBJ2-2 gives the full variable domain: DGGITQSPKYLFRKEGQNVTLSCEQNLNHDAMYWYRQDPGQGLRLIYYSQIVNDFQKGDIAEGYSVSREKKESFPLTVTSAQKNPTAFYLCASSIVAAVTGELFFGEGSRLTVL.

The V call is TRBV11-2, the J call TRBJ2-7, with unresolved D. The CDR3 covers 14 residues. Trimming removed 0 bases at V and 4 bases at J, with 10 bases between. The germline CDR1 and CDR2 sequences are SGHAT and FQNNGV. This chain's CDR3 is CASSLEALFYEQYF. For the CDR3, the DNA is TGTGCCAGCAGCTTAGAGGCACTTTTTTACGAGCAGTACTTC.